A selection of T cell receptor beta chains follows, all from one sample in a study of blood T cell repertoires in COVID-19. Using immunoSEQ multiplex PCR, the repertoire was profiled, and TCRdb retains in-frame clones only, with some absent. The sample contains hundreds of thousands of clones, roughly four fifths of which appear only once. Input material: PBMCs or T cells enriched from blood (not recorded which). The receptors were gathered from a woman aged 45-59 years who had been exposed to COVID-19. Each CDR3 is given with its conserved first and last residue. The order of the fields is CDR3 DNA, CDR3 protein, D gene, clone size, J gene, V gene. A D gene is named only where the DNA matches it firmly. The size of a clone is reported for some rows only, either as once, few or many, or as a class for expanded clones.

TGCGCCAGCAGCTTGTTAACCGGGACAGCCGCTGAAGCTTTCTTT,CASSLLTGTAAEAFF,TRBD1,-,TRBJ1-1,TRBV5-1
TGTGCCAGCAGCCAAGCGGGACTGGAGTTTGAGCAGTTCTTC,CASSQAGLEFEQFF,-,-,TRBJ2-1,TRBV3-1/TRBV3-2
TGTGCCAGCAGCTTAGCCGGGACTAGCGGATTCACAGATACGCAGTATTTT,CASSLAGTSGFTDTQYF,TRBD2,-,TRBJ2-3,TRBV7-6
TGTGCCAGCACCCTAGGACCGAAGAAGCCAGGGGGTTACAATGAGCAGTTCTTC,CASTLGPKKPGGYNEQFF,TRBD1,-,TRBJ2-1,TRBV28
TGTGCCAGCAGCCCCAGGGGGACCAACACTGAAGCTTTCTTT,CASSPRGTNTEAFF,TRBD1,-,TRBJ1-1,TRBV7-6
TGCAGCGTTGGGCGGCGGGGCATCGCCTACGAGCAGTACTTC,CSVGRRGIAYEQYF,-,many,TRBJ2-7,TRBV29-1
TGTGCCAGCCTCCCGCTGGAGGGAGGTTACACTGAAGCTTTCTTT,CASLPLEGGYTEAFF,-,-,TRBJ1-1,TRBV27
TGTGCCAGCAGCATCGGGACAGGTACGGGCTACACCTTC,CASSIGTGTGYTF,TRBD1,-,TRBJ1-2,TRBV5-6
TGTGCCAGCAGTGAACTCCGGGGACATAGATTCAGCTCCTATAATTCACCCCTCCACTTT,CASSELRGHRFSSYNSPLHF,-,-,TRBJ1-6,TRBV6-1
TGCGCCAGCGGACAGGGCCACAGCACAGATACGCAGTATTTT,CASGQGHSTDTQYF,TRBD1,few,TRBJ2-3,TRBV5-1
TGTGCCAGCAGTTACGACAGCCGATCCTACAATGAGCAGTTCTTC,CASSYDSRSYNEQFF,-,-,TRBJ2-1,TRBV6-2/TRBV6-3
TGCGCCAGCAGCCAAGAACAGGGGAACCCGTATGGCTACACCTTC,CASSQEQGNPYGYTF,TRBD1,-,TRBJ1-2,TRBV4-3
TGTGCCACCAGAATTAGCGGGGGGGCCTGGGAGACCCAGTACTTC,CATRISGGAWETQYF,TRBD2,-,TRBJ2-5,TRBV7-2
TGTGCCAGCAGTTTGGGTTCTAGCGGCACGGAGACCCAGTACTTC,CASSLGSSGTETQYF,TRBD2,-,TRBJ2-5,TRBV27
TGTGCCAGCAGCCCCTCCCCTGGACAGCTACTGAACACTGAAGCTTTCTTT,CASSPSPGQLLNTEAFF,-,many,TRBJ1-1,TRBV7-9
TGTGCCAGCAGAGGGGTGGGCGCCAGCACAGATACGCAGTATTTT,CASRGVGASTDTQYF,-,-,TRBJ2-3,TRBV2
TGTGCCAGCAGCTTAACCCGGGGCGGGGAGCTGTTTTTT,CASSLTRGGELFF,-,-,TRBJ2-2,TRBV11-3
TGTGCCAGCAGTTTACCTAGCGGGGGGGCGGAGACCCAGTACTTC,CASSLPSGGAETQYF,TRBD2,-,TRBJ2-5,TRBV28